This T cell receptor beta chain was captured in a study of blood T cell repertoires in COVID-19. Looking at the study overall: Symptom resolution, clearance, or two negative PCRs marked the recovered donors of Cohort 3. Sites across the United States, Italy and Spain contributed samples from acute and convalescent COVID-19.

Germline lookup yields CDR1 SGHTS and CDR2 YDEGEE. The CDR3 has 18 residues. V was pared by 4 bases and J by 9 bases, with 19 bases of the junction left unmatched. TCRdb's copy holds only in-frame clones and misses some; the assay was immunoSEQ multiplex PCR. The repertoire includes about 400,000 clones, around 87% of them detected once, and approximately 1.9% sits in the top ten. Participants were aged about 18 to 95 years, lived in roughly 25 US areas, and enrolled virtually. The sequencing input was PBMCs or T cells enriched from blood (not recorded which). This TCR was recovered from a man in his forties or fifties in a cohort exposed to, infected with or recovered from COVID-19 (not recorded which). This chain uses TRBV5-8 with TRBJ2-1, with 10 bases identical to TRBD2. The CDR3 region is CASSRYLLASGSVTEQFF. CDR3 in DNA: TGTGCCAGCAGCCGATATTTATTAGCTAGCGGGAGTGTTACTGAGCAGTTCTTC.